These 12 T cell receptor beta chains came from one sample sequenced in a study of CD8+ T cells in alopecia areata. Once RNA had been extracted, it was reverse transcribed into cDNA to act as the sequencing template. The method was immunoSEQ multiplex PCR; TCRdb's version includes in-frame clones alone and lacks a portion of them. The sample contains over 120,000 clones, around 51% of which appear only once. The specimen comprised CD4+ T cells sorted from blood, sampled at week 0. These receptors all stem from a human donor with alopecia areata.

This clone was detected a few times. V usage is TRBV6-6 and J usage is TRBJ2-3; 8 positions agree with TRBD2. The CDR3 covers 13 residues. The germline CDR1 and CDR2 sequences are MNHNY and SVGAGI (reference sequence). J lost 4 bases, V lost 10 bases, and 7 bases had no gene match. In DNA, the CDR3 is TGTGCCACTCGGGGGGGGAGGGCAGATACGCAGTATTTT. It codes for CATRGGRADTQYF.

This clone appeared a few times. The V gene is TRBV9, the J gene TRBJ2-7, with TRBD1 matching 7 bases. Per the germline V gene, CDR1 is SGDLS and CDR2 is YYNGEE. CDR3 length: 16 residues. V lost 0 bases, J lost 2 bases, and 8 bases stayed unmatched. The CDR3, as DNA: TGTGCCAGCAGCGTAGGGCCCCAGGGGGAGACCTACGAGCAGTACTTC. Translation: CASSVGPQGETYEQYF.

This rearrangement joins TRBV6-5 to TRBJ2-7; the match to TRBD2 covers 9 bases. The CDR3 sequence is 15 residues long. Germline trimming cut 5 bases from V and 7 bases from J; bases unmatched to any gene: 12. Germline-derived CDR1 and CDR2 are MNHEY and SVGAGI. The CDR3 region is CASSTYLAGVREQYF. In DNA form, the CDR3 reads TGTGCCAGCAGTACCTACTTAGCGGGAGTAAGGGAGCAGTACTTC.

The V gene is TRBV2, the J gene TRBJ2-4; a weak D match, TRBD2 (5 bases). Germline loops: CDR1 SNHLY, CDR2 FYNNEI. Between the trimmed V and J ends, which lost 4 bases and 10 bases, there was a span of 14 bases. The CDR3 has 13 residues. CDR3 bases: TGTGCCAGCAGTGGTGGCCTCCGGAGGATTCAGTACTTC. Its protein is CASSGGLRRIQYF.

This clone occurred a few times. The chain combines TRBV19 with TRBJ2-5, with TRBD1 identical over 10 bases. Germline CDR1 reads LNHDA; CDR2 reads SQIVND (reference sequence). The V and J ends lost 5 bases and 5 bases, in that order; junction bases with no gene match: 5. The CDR3 is 14 residues long. CDR3 loop: CASSPGQGSETQYF. The CDR3 DNA reads as TGTGCCAGTAGTCCGGGACAGGGGTCGGAGACCCAGTACTTC.

The rearrangement links TRBV10-3 to TRBJ2-5, with TRBD1 as a possible D gene (7 bases). The V gene's germline CDR1 is ENHRY and CDR2 SYGVKD. The CDR3 covers 16 residues. V was cut by 2 bases and J by 3 bases, with 16 bases left in between. The CDR3 DNA follows: TGTGCCATCAGTGAGCCCCAGGGGGGTATGGAAGAGACCCAGTACTTC. Translating gives CAISEPQGGMEETQYF.

There are a few counts of this clone. The chain carries TRBV2 and TRBJ1-5; D not resolved. V dropped 5 bases and J dropped 4 bases, with 15 bases sitting between them. The CDR3 has 15 residues. Germline V gene lookup returns CDR1 SNHLY and CDR2 FYNNEI. The DNA for the CDR3 is TGTGCCAGCAGTTGGTCAGCCTTAGGGAATCAGCCCCAGCATTTT. Protein sequence: CASSWSALGNQPQHF.

This clone showed up just a few times. The chain joins TRBV29-1 to TRBJ2-4; TRBD2 might be the D (6 bases). The CDR3 sequence is 13 residues long. CDR1 is SQVTM, CDR2 ANQGSEA, per germline. Trimming stripped 0 bases from V and 6 bases from J, with 9 bases between. As DNA, the CDR3 is TGCAGCGTTGAAGAGGGGACTCGAAACATTCAGTACTTC. Translating gives CSVEEGTRNIQYF.

Concerning this clone: Germline is not matched at one junction end, which may reflect a read error. The chain links TRBV15 to TRBJ2-7; D might be TRBD2 (5 bases). The CDR3 is 13 residues long. Germline V gives CDR1 LNHNV, CDR2 YYDKDF (reference sequence). CDR3 in DNA: TGTGCCACCAGTCAAAACGGGCTCGGCGACGGGGACTTC. Protein sequence: CATSQNGLGDGDF. Complete variable domain (other parts from reference TRBV15 and TRBJ2-7): DAMVIQNPRYQVTQFGKPVTLSCSQTLNHNVMYWYQQKSSQAPKLLFHYYDKDFNNEADTPDNFQSRRPNTSFCFLDIRSPGLGDTAMYLCATSQNGLGDGDFGPGTRLTVT.

Only a few counts were recorded for this clone. The chain combines TRBV28 with TRBJ1-1, with no clear D. V gave up 4 bases and J gave up 4 bases, with 13 bases separating them. Germline CDR1 reads MDHEN; CDR2 reads SYDVKM. This CDR3 spans 14 amino acids. CDR3 loop: CASSWPNEGTEAFF. CDR3 nucleotide sequence: TGTGCCAGCAGTTGGCCAAACGAGGGCACTGAAGCTTTCTTT.

The chain couples TRBV7-2 to TRBJ2-3; the match to TRBD2 covers 9 bases. Germline values: CDR1 SGHTA, CDR2 FQGNSA. Trimming took 5 bases from V and 4 from J; bases not matched to a gene: 10. This CDR3 has 16 amino acids. This CDR3 reads CASSRRAGGGPDTQYF. Written as DNA, the CDR3 is TGTGCCAGCAGCCGGCGAGCGGGAGGAGGGCCAGATACGCAGTATTTT.

This clone turned up a few times. CDR3 coding DNA: TGTGCCAGCAGCTCGACCTCCTACGAGCAGTACTTC. Translated: CASSSTSYEQYF. V and J are TRBV7-2 and TRBJ2-7, with D uncertain. Looked up from germline, CDR1 is SGHTA and CDR2 is FQGNSA. Trimming cost V 4 bases and J 0 bases, with 4 bases left between them. The CDR3 has 12 amino acids.